This is a list of T cell receptor beta chains from one sample in a study of tumor-infiltrating lymphocytes in glioblastoma multiforme. In TCRdb, the multiplex PCR reads were re-called with MiXCR into one record per CDR3 protein. This table holds some 14,000 distinct CDR3 sequences, 65% to 80% found once. Sample: brain tumor tissue. These receptors all come from a male donor with glioblastoma. Each CDR3 is given with its conserved first and last residue. Fields, in order: D gene, J gene, V gene, CDR3 length, CDR3 DNA, CDR3 protein. A D gene is named only where the DNA matches it firmly.

. | TRBJ2-2 | TRBV24-1 | 14 | TGTGCCACCAGTGGCGGCAGGGACACCGGGGAGCTGTTTTTT | CATSGGRDTGELFF
. | TRBJ1-2 | TRBV30 | 14 | TGTGCCTGGGTTCACGGGGCTGCTAACTATGGCTGCACCTTC | CAWVHGAANYGCTF
. | TRBJ2-1 | TRBV29-1 | 13 | TGCAGCGTGGAGAGGCTCTGGGACAATGAGCAGTTCTTC | CSVERLWDNEQFF
. | TRBJ1-1 | TRBV11-2 | 15 | TGTGCCAGCAGTATAGACCCACATGGTGACACTGAAGCTTTCTTT | CASSIDPHGDTEAFF
. | TRBJ2-1 | TRBV20-1 | 12 | TGCAGTGCTAGAGATGATTGGGAAGGGCAGTTCTTC | CSARDDWEGQFF
. | TRBJ1-1 | TRBV11-3 | 16 | TGTGCCAGCAGCTTCAAGGGTGCAGGGCTGAACACTGAAGCTTCCTTT | CASSFKGAGLNTEASF
TRBD1 | TRBJ2-3 | TRBV5-1 | 15 | TGCGCCAGCACCTTGCGGACAGGCAACACAGATACGCAGTATTTT | CASTLRTGNTDTQYF
. | TRBJ2-1 | TRBV29-1 | 16 | TGCAGCGTCGCTGTACAGGTATCGGTCTTATACAAAGAGCAGTTCTTC | CSVAVQVSVLYKEQFF
TRBD1 | TRBJ1-1 | TRBV6-5 | 12 | TGTGCCAGCAGTTTGACAGGGACGGGGGCTTTCTTT | CASSLTGTGAFF
. | TRBJ1-4 | TRBV6-5 | 14 | TGTGCCAGCAGTCCTGCTTTGGAAACTGAAAAACTGTTTTTT | CASSPALETEKLFF
. | TRBJ1-5 | TRBV20-1 | 14 | TGCAGTGCTGGGGGTGGAGCAGCAAATCAGCCCCAGCATTTT | CSAGGGAANQPQHF